This TCR beta chain was observed in a study of blood T cell repertoires in COVID-19. In the authors' methods: Amplified reference gene primers provided the basis for estimating nucleated cell counts. The data were produced by immunoSEQ multiplex PCR, yet TCRdb's version contains in-frame clones alone and is incomplete. From that table come the V and J calls and clone size; the DNA was used to work out D and trimming. The top ten clones hold 4% to 5.5% of a sample with 86,000 or so clones, roughly 96% of them seen once. The V gene's germline CDR1 is SGHTA and CDR2 FQGNSA. The CDR3 contains 15 residues. The V segment lost 5 bases and the J segment 4 bases; nucleotides outside the gene matches: 7.

The chain recombines TRBV7-2 with TRBJ2-1; 8 nucleotides line up with TRBD1. The sequenced sample was peripheral blood. The origin of this receptor is a human donor with active COVID-19. The donor label of this sample is uncertain. CDR3 DNA: TGTGCCAGCAGCATTGACAGGGGAGAATACAATGAGCAGTTCTTC. Protein: CASSIDRGEYNEQFF.